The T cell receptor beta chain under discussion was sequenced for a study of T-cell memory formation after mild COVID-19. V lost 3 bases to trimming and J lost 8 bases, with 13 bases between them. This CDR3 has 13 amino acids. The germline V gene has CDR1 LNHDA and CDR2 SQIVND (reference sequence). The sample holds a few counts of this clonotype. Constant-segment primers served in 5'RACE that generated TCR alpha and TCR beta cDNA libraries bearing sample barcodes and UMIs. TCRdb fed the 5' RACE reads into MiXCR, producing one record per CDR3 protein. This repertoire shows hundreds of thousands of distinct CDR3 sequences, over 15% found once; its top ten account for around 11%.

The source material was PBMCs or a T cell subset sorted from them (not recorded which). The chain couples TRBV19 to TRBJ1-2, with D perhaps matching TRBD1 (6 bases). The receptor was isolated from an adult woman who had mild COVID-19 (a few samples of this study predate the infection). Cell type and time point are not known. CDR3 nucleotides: TGTGCCAGTAGTATCCAGACAGGACGAGGCTACACCTTC. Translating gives CASSIQTGRGYTF.